This TCR beta chain comes out of a study of CD8+ T cells in alopecia areata. Sequencing templates came from extracted RNA that was reverse transcribed into cDNA. Here immunoSEQ multiplex PCR was the method, and the copy in TCRdb shows in-frame clones only, minus some. The table includes 150,000 or so clones, about 87% detected once. Trimming removed 4 bases at V and 3 bases at J, with 15 bases between. This CDR3 spans 15 amino acids. CDR1 SNHLY and CDR2 FYNNEI come from the germline V gene. The starting material was CD8+ T cells sorted from blood, obtained at week 0. This TCR was recovered from a human donor with alopecia areata. This chain joins TRBV2 and TRBJ1-2; unclear D gene. In DNA form, the CDR3 reads TGTGCCAGCAGTGGAGAAAACAGTCACTACTATGGCTACACCTTC. Protein product: CASSGENSHYYGYTF. The whole variable domain, filled in from reference TRBV2 and TRBJ1-2, reads EPEVTQTPSHQVTQMGQEVILRCVPISNHLYFYWYRQILGQKVEFLVSFYNNEISEKSEIFDDQFSVERPDGSNFTLKIRSTKLEDSAMYFCASSGENSHYYGYTFGSGTRLTVV.